This paragraph reports one TCR beta chain. Its specificity is unknown. This record comes from a study of cytomegalovirus exposure and HLA in healthy donors. Overall study context: Out of approximately 170 million T cells, an earlier analysis found about 100 million unique TCR beta sequences in total.

The CDR3 loop spans 15 amino acids. Trimming removed 3 bases from V and 5 bases from J, with 17 bases in between. Germline loops: CDR1 MGHRA, CDR2 YSYEKL. With 60 Vbeta and 13 Jbeta primers, the PCR was carried out. Method: immunoSEQ multiplex PCR; TCRdb's copy keeps in-frame clones and lacks some. The data hold about 140,000 clones, with under 85% observed a single time. Study-level points and caveats: Later, an analysis showed that TCR beta chains associated with HLA were more clonally expanded than others that were equally common. Despite most TCR sequences being rare, some public TCRs occurred in many donors.

Sequencing was carried out using PBMCs. The genes are TRBV4-1 and TRBJ2-7, with D tentatively TRBD1 (7 bases). The source is a man in his late teens or twenties in good health and CMV-seronegative. CDR3 region: CASSHLDREEDEQYF. CDR3 nucleotides: TGCGCCAGCAGCCACCTCGACAGGGAGGAGGACGAGCAGTACTTC.